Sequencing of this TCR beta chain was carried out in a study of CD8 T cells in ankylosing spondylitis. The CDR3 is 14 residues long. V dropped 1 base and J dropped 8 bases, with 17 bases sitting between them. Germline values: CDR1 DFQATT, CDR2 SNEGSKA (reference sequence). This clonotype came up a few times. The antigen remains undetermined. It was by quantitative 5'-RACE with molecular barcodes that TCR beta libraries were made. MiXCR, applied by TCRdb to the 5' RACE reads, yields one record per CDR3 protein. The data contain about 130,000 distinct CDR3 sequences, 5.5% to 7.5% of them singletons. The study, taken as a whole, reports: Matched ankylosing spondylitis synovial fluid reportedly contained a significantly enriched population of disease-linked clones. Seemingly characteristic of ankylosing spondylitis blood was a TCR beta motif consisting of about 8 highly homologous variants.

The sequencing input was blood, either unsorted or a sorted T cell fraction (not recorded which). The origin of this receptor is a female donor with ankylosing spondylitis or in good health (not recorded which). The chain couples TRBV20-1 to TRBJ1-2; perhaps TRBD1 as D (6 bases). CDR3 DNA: TGCAGTGCTAGAGCCAGGGGCACAAAAGGGGGCTACACCTTC. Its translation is CSARARGTKGGYTF.